Following are 9 T cell receptor beta chains from one sample sequenced in a study of control samples from healthy donors and cancer patients. Here immunoSEQ multiplex PCR was the method, and the copy in TCRdb shows in-frame clones only, minus some. The table records 260,000 or so clones, about 80% of them present only once. Input material: PBMCs. These receptors all stem from a woman aged 60-70 years with lung cancer.

This clone occurred a few times. The rearrangement uses TRBV28 and TRBJ2-3; unclear D gene. Germline loops: CDR1 MDHEN, CDR2 SYDVKM. CDR3 size: 15 residues. Trimming took 4 bases from V and 3 from J, leaving 14 bases between them. CDR3: CASSSHQNPTDTQYF. DNA for the CDR3: TGTGCCAGCAGTTCCCATCAGAACCCTACAGATACGCAGTATTTT.

The gene calls are TRBV18 and TRBJ2-7, with 8 bases matching TRBD1. Trimming at V came to 3 bases and at J to 0 bases, leaving 4 bases not matched to a gene. CDR3 size: 15 residues. Per germline, CDR1 KGHSH and CDR2 LQKENI. The CDR3 sequence: CASSPSTGVSYEQYF. CDR3 sequence (DNA): TGTGCCAGCTCACCCTCGACAGGGGTCTCCTACGAGCAGTACTTC.

The gene calls are TRBV11-2 and TRBJ1-4; a possible D gene is TRBD1 (6 bases). This CDR3 contains 14 residues. Germline lookup yields CDR1 SGHAT and CDR2 FQNNGV. V lost 3 bases, J lost 8 bases, and 13 bases lay in between. The CDR3 spells CASSFAGAAEKLFF. In nucleotides, the CDR3 is TGTGCCAGCAGCTTTGCAGGGGCTGCCGAAAAACTGTTTTTT.

This chain joins TRBV7-8 and TRBJ2-3; D might be TRBD1 or TRBD2, each matching 5 bases. Germline values: CDR1 SGHVS, CDR2 FQNEAQ. V was pared by 3 bases and J by 0 bases, with 13 bases between. CDR3 size: 16 residues. The chain's CDR3 is CASSFMGVASTDTQYF. CDR3 nucleotide sequence: TGTGCCAGCAGCTTTATGGGGGTGGCTAGCACAGATACGCAGTATTTT.

A remark on this clone: Other DNA sequences of this sample code for an identical CDR3. V is TRBV5-1 and J is TRBJ2-3, with D perhaps TRBD2 (5 bases). The CDR3 spans 14 residues. Germline V gives CDR1 SGHRS, CDR2 YFSETQ. Trimming left V 0 bases short and J 3 bases short, with 8 bases between. The DNA of the CDR3 is TGCGCCAGCAGCTTGGGCGGGCTTACAGATACGCAGTATTTT. Translation gives CASSLGGLTDTQYF.

This sequence joins TRBV3-1 (or the pseudogene TRBV3-2) and TRBJ2-7; D tentatively fits TRBD1 or TRBD2 (5 bases each). CDR1 and CDR2 (germline): LGHDT, YNNKEL (reference sequence). Trimming stripped 3 bases from V and 6 bases from J, with 9 bases between. This CDR3 has 12 residues. CDR3: CASSHRDAEQYF. The CDR3 nucleotides are TGTGCCAGCAGCCACAGGGACGCCGAGCAGTACTTC.

The chain joins TRBV18 to TRBJ2-6, with 9 bases matching TRBD1. The CDR3 covers 17 residues. V dropped 10 bases and J dropped 1; count of bases not matched to a gene: 11. Germline loops: CDR1 KGHSH, CDR2 LQKENI. The CDR3 here is CATTGDRVSSGANVLTF. CDR3 in DNA: TGTGCCACCACCGGGGACAGGGTTAGTTCTGGGGCCAACGTCCTGACTTTC. Looking up the rest from reference TRBV18 and TRBJ2-6 gives the full variable domain: NAGVMQNPRHLVRRRGQEARLRCSPMKGHSHVYWYRQLPEEGLKFMVYLQKENIIDESGMPKERFSAEFPKEGPSILRIQQVVRGDSAAYFCATTGDRVSSGANVLTFGAGSRLTVL.

The rearrangement joins TRBV7-6 to TRBJ2-4; 7 nucleotides agree with TRBD1. With 1 base clipped from V and 2 bases from J, the junction kept 2 bases outside the gene matches. The CDR3 contains 15 residues. The germline gives CDR1 SGHVS, CDR2 FNYEAQ. The DNA of the CDR3 is TGTGCCAGCAGCTTAGGGGGACAGTCCAAAAACATTCAGTACTTC. This gives the protein CASSLGGQSKNIQYF. Supplemented by reference TRBV7-6 and TRBJ2-4, the full variable domain reads GAGVSQSPRYKVTKRGQDVALRCDPISGHVSLYWYRQALGQGPEFLTYFNYEAQQDKSGLPNDRFSAERPEGSISTLTIQRTEQRDSAMYRCASSLGGQSKNIQYFGAGTRLSVL.

This chain connects TRBV6-1 to TRBJ1-6; possibly TRBD1 for D (6 bases). This CDR3 is 14 amino acids long. Trimming stripped 1 base from V and 6 bases from J, with 7 bases between. Germline V gives CDR1 MNHNS, CDR2 SASEGT. The CDR3 coding sequence is TGTGCCAGCAGTGAAGGGACAGCTAATTCACCCCTCCACTTT. This encodes CASSEGTANSPLHF.